This TCR beta chain was identified in a study of Ad26.COV2.S vaccination and SARS-CoV-2 variants. Study summary: Ad26.COV2.S was injected intramuscularly once or twice, 56 days apart.

Points from the study as a whole: Placebo recipients and vaccine recipients were similar in non-spike TCR breadth.

Documented treatment: approximately 18 received Ad26.COV2.S at low or high dose, single or two shots; about five received placebo; per-sample allocation not given. Sampling occurred on day 63 after the first vaccine or placebo injection. With respect to this clone: Its antigen is not known.

Profiled with immunoSEQ multiplex PCR; TCRdb holds only in-frame clones, not every one. The sample consists of 300,000 to 400,000 clones, roughly nine tenths of them appearing once. The germline V gene encodes CDR1 LGHNA and CDR2 YNFKEQ. The CDR3 runs to 19 residues. V shed 2 bases and J 4 bases; nucleotides not matched to a gene: 16. The receptor was derived from a person between 18 and 59 years old who received the Ad26.COV2.S COVID-19 vaccine or a placebo. The chain uses TRBV4-2 and TRBJ2-3; 9 bases map to TRBD1. The sample in question was peripheral blood, obtained in a trial of Ad26.COV2.S vaccine versus placebo. The CDR3 nucleotides read TGTGCCAGCAGCCAACCCTTCGTTGGGGACAGGGAAATCGCAGATACGCAGTATTTT. Amino acids: CASSQPFVGDREIADTQYF.